This T cell receptor (beta chain) was sequenced during a study of a mutant IDH1 vaccine in newly diagnosed glioma. On the study more broadly: Vaccines began 4-6 weeks after radiotherapy alone, or with temozolomide cycles. Patients previously underwent radiotherapy, temozolomide, or both, and most underwent both. Patients under treatment included about 62% males and 37.5% females and had a mean age of around 40 years.

Method: immunoSEQ multiplex PCR; TCRdb's copy keeps in-frame clones and lacks some. The sample lists tens of thousands of clones, about 80% occurring once. Per germline, CDR1 SNHLY and CDR2 FYNNEI. Trimming took 4 bases from V and 3 from J, leaving 13 bases between them. The CDR3 length is 15 residues. This clone is medium-sized by share. Its antigen is not identified. The same CDR3 can be traced to other DNA sequences in this sample. Time point here: week 47, end of study. Vaccination used 300 ug of mutant IDH1 20-mer peptide per dose, with topical imiquimod. The donors had new WHO grade 3 or 4 astrocytomas; these were IDH1-mutant and ATRX-lost.

The chain joins TRBV2 to TRBJ1-3; the D gene is possibly TRBD1 (6 bases). The TCR sequence derives from a man over 45 with glioma. The sequencing here drew on PBMCs, taken from a glioma patient whose treatment included an IDH1 peptide vaccine. For the CDR3, the DNA is TGTGCCAGCAGTGTAGGGGGATCGGGTGGAAACACCATATATTTT. It specifies CASSVGGSGGNTIYF.